This T cell receptor beta chain was identified in a study of blood T cell repertoires in COVID-19. The wider study: Acute and convalescent COVID-19 specimens originated in the United States, Italy and Spain. Nucleic acid was either cDNA or gDNA, and it came from T cells, B-cell-depleted T cells, or PBMCs.

Seattle-derived patients entered the study during active infection and were followed longitudinally. V was pared by 2 bases and J by 7 bases, with 6 bases between. CDR1 is LNHDA, CDR2 SQIVND, per germline (reference sequence). The CDR3 is 12 amino acids. As originally analysed: Reference gene primer amplification gave nucleated cell count estimates. Only in-frame clones appear in the TCRdb table, and some are missing; sequencing was by immunoSEQ multiplex PCR. V and J calls plus clone size are reproduced from that table; the DNA served to infer D and trimming. This table has approximately 290,000 clones, approximately 83% appearing once. This clone was seen more than once but under ten times.

The chain couples TRBV19 to TRBJ2-1, with TRBD1 as a possible D gene (5 bases). Sequences were obtained from peripheral blood. This clonotype was sampled from a person aged 70 to 85 with COVID-19, enrolled during active disease. The CDR3: CASSIQGNEQFF. The CDR3 DNA reads TGTGCCAGTAGTATACAGGGAAATGAGCAGTTCTTC.